Below, 25 T cell receptor beta chains from the same sample are listed, as sequenced in a study of naive and memory T cell subsets. A UMI-containing oligonucleotide was joined by 3' ligation to the TCR cDNA template. Four PCR rounds used nested alpha and beta constant region primers plus the SP2 primer. Each CDR3 protein gets one entry after TCRdb re-called the 5' RACE reads with MiXCR. Of roughly 48,000 distinct CDR3 sequences in the sample, 4.7% were seen once. The receptors derive from a female donor in good health.

This clonotype was seen at least ten times. The chain uses TRBV20-1 and TRBJ1-6, with D perhaps TRBD1 (5 bases). CDR1 DFQATT and CDR2 SNEGSKA come from the germline V gene (reference sequence). CDR3 size: 14 residues. V lost 0 bases and J 11 bases, leaving 14 bases between the germline ends. For the CDR3, the DNA is TGCAGTGCTAGAGATGGTGGGGGTCGCGCACCCCTCCACTTT. Translating gives CSARDGGGRAPLHF.

This clonotype came up many times. The V and J genes are TRBV27 and TRBJ2-7; 10 nucleotides match TRBD1. The V gene's germline CDR1 is MNHEY and CDR2 SMNVEV (reference sequence). V lost 8 bases and J lost 6; bases outside the gene matches: 10. The length of the CDR3 is 14 residues. CDR3 nucleotide sequence: TGTGCCAGCCGAAAACGACAGGGGGCGAGCGAGCAGTACTTC. Encoded protein: CASRKRQGASEQYF.

This clonotype has ten or more counts. The chain recombines TRBV4-1 with TRBJ2-1; a weak D match, TRBD2 (5 bases). The CDR3 totals 16 residues. Trimming pared 0 bases from V and 4 bases from J, leaving 13 bases between. The V gene's germline CDR1 is MGHRA and CDR2 YSYEKL. As DNA, the CDR3 is TGCGCCAGCAGCCAAGACGAGCGGAGATCGTACAATGAGCAGTTCTTC. The encoded protein is CASSQDERRSYNEQFF.

This clonotype was recorded at least ten times. The genes are TRBV12-3 or TRBV12-4 and TRBJ2-7, with 11 bases fitting TRBD2. Trimming at V came to 9 bases and at J to 1 base, leaving 8 bases not matched to a gene. The CDR3 loop spans 15 amino acids. CDR3 coding DNA: TGTGCCAGTAGGACTAGCGGGCCTATTTCCTACGAGCAGTACTTC. Residues: CASRTSGPISYEQYF.

This clonotype was counted ten times or more. This sequence joins TRBV10-2 and TRBJ2-7, with a weak D call TRBD1 (6 bases). CDR1 and CDR2 from the germline V gene are WSHSY and SAAADI. V shed 5 bases and J shed 7 bases, with 12 bases lying between them. This CDR3 region has 12 residues. This CDR3 reads CASSLTGREQYF. The CDR3 bases are TGCGCCAGCAGTTTGACAGGTCGGGAGCAGTACTTC.

This clonotype has ten or more counts. The gene calls are TRBV2 and TRBJ1-1; no clear D. The germline V gene encodes CDR1 SNHLY and CDR2 FYNNEI. Trimming left V 0 bases short and J 0 bases short, with 8 bases between. This CDR3 comprises 15 residues. The CDR3: CASSEASPMNTEAFF. CDR3 coding DNA: TGTGCCAGCAGTGAAGCGAGCCCGATGAACACTGAAGCTTTCTTT.

There are a few counts of this clonotype. A read error is possible here, since a much larger clone lies one base away. The chain recombines TRBV27 with TRBJ1-2; 8 bases line up with TRBD1. The length of the CDR3 is 13 residues. Germline V gene sequence: CDR1 MNHEY, CDR2 SMNVEV (reference sequence). CDR3 residues: CASSSWDRFGDTF. The CDR3 bases are TGTGCCAGCAGTTCCTGGGACAGGTTTGGCGACACCTTC.

This clonotype was seen repeatedly, ten times or more. The chain couples TRBV18 to TRBJ2-2; 9 nucleotides align to TRBD1. Trimming removed 0 bases from V and 0 bases from J; junction bases left unmatched: 2. The CDR3 totals 17 residues. Germline CDR1 is KGHSH and CDR2 is LQKENI. CDR3 DNA: TGTGCCAGCTCACCACCAGACAGGGGGGCGAACACCGGGGAGCTGTTTTTT. Amino acids: CASSPPDRGANTGELFF.

Ten or more counts support this clonotype. This sequence joins TRBV28 and TRBJ1-2; 7 bases are shared with TRBD1. The germline V gene has CDR1 MDHEN and CDR2 SYDVKM. Trimming cost V 8 bases and J 2 bases; bases outside gene matches: 11. The CDR3 covers 15 residues. CDR3 DNA sequence: TGTGCCAGCCGAGACAGGGCCCTCCGGAACTATGGCTACACCTTC. Its translation: CASRDRALRNYGYTF.

This clonotype was counted many times. The V call is TRBV12-3 or TRBV12-4, the J call TRBJ2-1; no reliable D call. V lost 2 bases and J lost 5, with 16 bases in between. The CDR3 is 16 amino acids. In nucleotides, the CDR3 is TGTGCCAGCAGTTTACTCACCTCGACCCCCCACAATGAGCAGTTCTTC. Residues: CASSLLTSTPHNEQFF.

This chain connects TRBV25-1 to TRBJ2-5; no firm D call. Germline V gene sequence: CDR1 MGHDK, CDR2 SYGVNS. V was trimmed by 4 bases and J by 5 bases, leaving 5 bases between them. CDR3 length: 11 residues. Written as DNA, the CDR3 is TGTGCCAGCAGTGGGGTGGAGACCCAGTACTTC. It translates to CASSGVETQYF.

This clonotype was observed many times. This chain uses TRBV29-1 with TRBJ1-1; D perhaps matches TRBD1 (6 bases). Germline-derived CDR1 and CDR2 are SQVTM and ANQGSEA. V was pared by 6 bases and J by 11 bases, with 16 bases between. This CDR3 spans 11 amino acids. CDR3 nucleotide sequence: TGCAGCGTGGGGACATATCAGTTGGCTTTCTTT. This codes for CSVGTYQLAFF.

This clonotype was picked up a small number of times. Just one base apart from a much larger clone, this may be a read error. This chain joins TRBV4-1 and TRBJ1-4; D perhaps matches TRBD1 (6 bases). This CDR3 is 14 amino acids long. With 1 base removed from V and 7 bases from J, the gap between germline ends came to 10 bases. The germline CDR1 and CDR2 sequences are MGHRA and YSYEKL. In DNA form, the CDR3 reads TGCGCCAGCAGCCAAGTCCCCAGGGGTGAAAAACTGTTTTTT. Translated: CASSQVPRGEKLFF.

The table lists this clonotype with many counts. The gene calls are TRBV12-3 or TRBV12-4 and TRBJ1-1, with TRBD1 matching over 10 bases. V lost 5 bases, J lost 4 bases, and 7 bases stayed unmatched. The CDR3 totals 15 residues. In nucleotides, the CDR3 is TGTGCCAGCAGTCGTGCCGGGACAGGGGTCACTGAAGCTTTCTTT. This translates into CASSRAGTGVTEAFF.

The chain uses TRBV28 and TRBJ2-2; possibly TRBD2 for D (7 bases). The germline CDR1 and CDR2 sequences are MDHEN and SYDVKM. The CDR3 spans 15 residues. V lost 4 bases to trimming and J lost 3 bases, with 12 bases between them. The CDR3 coding sequence is TGTGCCAGCAGTTCCGGGGGGCCTTACACCGGGGAGCTGTTTTTT. Its translation: CASSSGGPYTGELFF.

This clonotype has a handful of counts. The chain is built from TRBV27 and TRBJ2-1, with D unclear. The CDR3 is 17 amino acids. The ends were cut back, 4 bases at V and 2 bases at J, with 18 bases in the middle. Per the germline V gene, CDR1 is MNHEY and CDR2 is SMNVEV (reference sequence). The CDR3 DNA reads TGTGCCAGCAGTTCCCGAGGTCGGGCTCCCACCTACAATGAGCAGTTCTTC. It is translated as CASSSRGRAPTYNEQFF.

The CDR3 coding sequence is TGCGCCAGCGCAATGGGGGGGTGGATGAACACTGAAGCTTTCTTT. It is translated as CASAMGGWMNTEAFF. V gene TRBV5-1 combines with J gene TRBJ1-1; TRBD1 is a possible D gene (5 bases). The CDR3 spans 15 residues. The V gene's germline CDR1 is SGHRS and CDR2 YFSETQ. Trimming removed 7 bases from V and 0 bases from J, with 16 bases in between.

The table lists this clonotype with many counts. V gene TRBV20-1 combines with J gene TRBJ2-1; D uncertain. The V and J ends lost 3 bases and 7 bases respectively, with 13 bases between them. In germline, CDR1 is DFQATT, CDR2 SNEGSKA (reference sequence). This CDR3 spans 13 amino acids. CDR3 sequence: CSASGVGLNEQFF. The CDR3 bases are TGCAGTGCTAGCGGCGTGGGTCTGAATGAGCAGTTCTTC.

This clonotype was picked up many times. The genes are TRBV27 and TRBJ2-1; the match to TRBD2 covers 11 bases. This CDR3 is 16 amino acids long. CDR1 and CDR2 from the germline V gene are MNHEY and SMNVEV (reference sequence). Unmatched junction bases numbered 5, after V lost 4 bases and J lost 3 bases. This CDR3 is CASSSSLAGGYNEQFF. The CDR3 bases are TGTGCCAGCAGTTCCTCCCTAGCGGGGGGCTACAATGAGCAGTTCTTC.

This clonotype appeared many times. The chain employs TRBV27 and TRBJ2-5; D is unresolved. Germline lookup yields CDR1 MNHEY and CDR2 SMNVEV (reference sequence). V lost 3 bases, J lost 8 bases, and 7 bases lay in between. The CDR3 covers 11 residues. The CDR3, as DNA: TGTGCCAGCAGTTTCCAGACCACCCAGTACTTC. Its translation is CASSFQTTQYF.

At least ten counts were recorded for this clonotype. This chain joins TRBV7-9 and TRBJ2-6; 7 nucleotides align to TRBD2. V was clipped by 5 bases and J by 4 bases; unmatched bases: 14. The length of the CDR3 is 18 residues. In germline, CDR1 is SEHNR, CDR2 FQNEAQ (reference sequence). CDR3 DNA sequence: TGTGCCAGCAGCCCAAATACGCAGGGAGGGGTCGGGGCCAACGTCCTGACTTTC. Amino acid sequence: CASSPNTQGGVGANVLTF.

This clonotype was seen repeatedly, ten times or more. The CDR3 sequence is CASSFLGSRALHNEQFF. Here the CDR3 DNA reads TGTGCCAGCAGTTTTTTGGGTTCAAGGGCCCTTCACAATGAGCAGTTCTTC. V and J are TRBV6-2 or TRBV6-3 and TRBJ2-1; D unclear. The germline V gene has CDR1 MNHEY and CDR2 SVGEGT. V gave up 4 bases and J gave up 5 bases, with 21 bases separating them. CDR3 size: 17 residues.

Many counts were recorded for this clonotype. The CDR3 region is CASPPTSGGTDTQYF. CDR3 sequence (DNA): TGTGCCAGCCCACCGACTAGCGGTGGCACAGATACGCAGTATTTT. V gene TRBV28 combines with J gene TRBJ2-3; 9 bases map to TRBD2. CDR1 and CDR2 (germline): MDHEN, SYDVKM. The junction had 7 bases not matched to a gene; V was cut back by 8 bases and J by 1 base. CDR3 size: 15 residues. The variable domain in full, completed from reference TRBV28 and TRBJ2-3, reads DVKVTQSSRYLVKRTGEKVFLECVQDMDHENMFWYRQDPGLGLRLIYFSYDVKMKEKGDIPEGYSVSREKKERFSLILESASTNQTSMYLCASPPTSGGTDTQYFGPGTRLTVL.

The V gene is TRBV19, the J gene TRBJ2-1, with D possibly TRBD1 on 6 matching bases. The CDR3 runs 14 residues. Germline V gives CDR1 LNHDA, CDR2 SQIVND (reference sequence). V shed 3 bases and J shed 4 bases, with 10 bases lying between them. For the CDR3, the DNA is TGTGCCAGTAGTATGGGGGCAGATTACAATGAGCAGTTCTTC. Its translation: CASSMGADYNEQFF.

This clonotype was seen at least ten times. This rearrangement joins TRBV12-3 or TRBV12-4 to TRBJ2-3; D perhaps matches TRBD1 (5 bases). This CDR3 is 17 amino acids long. Trimming stripped 0 bases from V and 5 bases from J, with 18 bases between. The CDR3 nucleotides are TGTGCCAGCAGTTTAGCTACAGGTTATGGTGCGAGAGATACGCAGTATTTT. It yields the protein CASSLATGYGARDTQYF.